This TCR beta chain appears in the sequencing data of a study of T-cell memory formation after mild COVID-19. Turning to the study itself: TCR clusters showed largely donor specificity. Study results and limitations: Researchers found some responding clones in pre-infection memory, a sign that cross-reactive memory joined. Clones that shrank (day 15 to 85) were balanced CD4/CD8, whereas later expanders leaned CD4+.

TCRdb recomputed calls from the 5' RACE reads with MiXCR, one row per CDR3 protein. Of some 450,000 distinct CDR3 sequences detected, 15% to 20% appear once; the ten largest clones hold roughly 21%. There are 15 residues in the CDR3. Between the trimmed V and J ends, which lost 0 bases and 2 bases, there was a span of 11 bases. Germline V gives CDR1 LGHNA, CDR2 YNFKEQ. This clonotype was seen a handful of times. Its antigen is as yet unknown. This TCR derives from a man aged 18 to 29 who had mild COVID-19 (a few samples of this study predate the infection). Cell type and time point are not known. J is TRBJ2-7 and V is TRBV4-2; D perhaps matches TRBD1 (5 bases). The sequenced sample was PBMCs or a T cell subset sorted from them (not recorded which). The chain's CDR3 is CASSQDWGYAYEQYF. Written as DNA, the CDR3 is TGTGCCAGCAGCCAAGATTGGGGCTATGCCTACGAGCAGTACTTC.